The next 16 T cell receptor beta chains were all read from a single sample in a study of cytomegalovirus exposure and HLA in healthy donors. This PCR relied on a set of 60 Vbeta primers and 13 Jbeta primers. Method: immunoSEQ multiplex PCR; TCRdb's copy keeps in-frame clones and lacks some. The table includes 200,000 or so clones, 65% to 85% detected once. Sequencing was carried out using PBMCs. All receptors come from a woman aged 30 to 39 in good health and CMV-seropositive.

The chain joins TRBV6-6 to TRBJ1-2; 8 bases are shared with TRBD1. Unmatched junction bases numbered 10, after V lost 7 bases and J lost 3 bases. This CDR3 is built from 15 residues. Per germline, CDR1 MNHNY and CDR2 SVGAGI (reference sequence). The chain's CDR3 is CASTYRGDSYYGYTF. The CDR3 region has the DNA TGTGCCAGCACCTACAGGGGGGACAGCTACTATGGCTACACCTTC.

V and J are TRBV9 and TRBJ1-5; 7 positions match TRBD1. The junction had 12 bases not matched to a gene; V was cut back by 2 bases and J by 7 bases. Germline CDR1 SGDLS, CDR2 YYNGEE. The length of the CDR3 is 16 residues. DNA for the CDR3: TGTGCCAGCAGCGTTGGAGTGGGGGCAGGGGGGCAGCCCCAGCATTTT. As protein: CASSVGVGAGGQPQHF. Based on the CDR3 plus reference TRBV9 and TRBJ1-5, the full variable domain is DSGVTQTPKHLITATGQRVTLRCSPRSGDLSVYWYQQSLDQGLQFLIQYYNGEERAKGNILERFSAQQFPDLHSELNLSSLELGDSALYFCASSVGVGAGGQPQHFGDGTRLSIL.

The chain uses TRBV7-6 and TRBJ1-3; D call uncertain. Trimming pared 2 bases from V and 3 bases from J, leaving 26 bases between. This CDR3 spans 20 amino acids. Germline values: CDR1 SGHVS, CDR2 FNYEAQ. The CDR3 nucleotides are TGTGCCAGCAGCTTACTGGATCCGCGCCAGGTCCTCATGGGTGGAAACACCATATATTTT. Translation gives CASSLLDPRQVLMGGNTIYF. Full variable domain (rest looked up from reference TRBV7-6 and TRBJ1-3): GAGVSQSPRYKVTKRGQDVALRCDPISGHVSLYWYRQALGQGPEFLTYFNYEAQQDKSGLPNDRFSAERPEGSISTLTIQRTEQRDSAMYRCASSLLDPRQVLMGGNTIYFGEGSWLTVV.

V and J are TRBV19 and TRBJ2-6; a possible D gene is TRBD1 (5 bases). In germline, CDR1 is LNHDA, CDR2 SQIVND (reference sequence). The CDR3 is 15 residues long. The V end was cut by 9 bases, the J end by 4 bases, with 16 bases between. CDR3 amino acids: CASHTQGSGANVLTF. The CDR3 bases are TGTGCCAGCCATACTCAGGGTTCAGGGGCCAACGTCCTGACTTTC. The complete variable domain, with remaining parts taken from reference TRBV19 and TRBJ2-6, reads DGGITQSPKYLFRKEGQNVTLSCEQNLNHDAMYWYRQDPGQGLRLIYYSQIVNDFQKGDIAEGYSVSREKKESFPLTVTSAQKNPTAFYLCASHTQGSGANVLTFGAGSRLTVL.

J is TRBJ1-4 and V is TRBV9; possibly TRBD1 for D (6 bases). The germline V and J ends were trimmed by 0 bases and 4 bases, with 13 bases remaining between them. The CDR3 covers 16 residues. From germline, CDR1 is SGDLS and CDR2 YYNGEE. The CDR3 region is CASSVGGQVLNEKLFF. In nucleotides, the CDR3 is TGTGCCAGCAGCGTAGGGGGGCAGGTACTTAATGAAAAACTGTTTTTT.

This chain uses TRBV19 with TRBJ2-3; 7 bases match TRBD2. The junction had 3 bases not matched to a gene; V was cut back by 6 bases and J by 0 bases. Germline V gene data show CDR1 as LNHDA and CDR2 as SQIVND (reference sequence). This CDR3 has 14 residues. For the CDR3, the DNA is TGTGCCAGTAGCTCGGGGGGAAGCACAGATACGCAGTATTTT. Translated: CASSSGGSTDTQYF. The variable domain in full, with the rest retrieved from reference TRBV19 and TRBJ2-3, is DGGITQSPKYLFRKEGQNVTLSCEQNLNHDAMYWYRQDPGQGLRLIYYSQIVNDFQKGDIAEGYSVSREKKESFPLTVTSAQKNPTAFYLCASSSGGSTDTQYFGPGTRLTVL.

The chain carries TRBV11-3 and TRBJ2-5, with 11 nucleotides matching TRBD2. J lost 9 bases, V lost 5 bases, and 11 bases had no gene match. The CDR3 has 15 amino acids. CDR1 SGHNT and CDR2 YENEEA come from the germline V gene. CDR3 sequence reads: CASSNSGGAASAQYF. The CDR3 DNA is TGTGCCAGCAGCAATAGCGGGGGGGCCGCTTCGGCCCAGTACTTC. Together with reference TRBV11-3 and TRBJ2-5, the CDR3 gives the full variable domain: EAGVVQSPRYKIIEKKQPVAFWCNPISGHNTLYWYLQNLGQGPELLIRYENEEAVDDSQLPKDRFSAERLKGVDSTLKIQPAELGDSAVYLCASSNSGGAASAQYFGPGTRLLVL.

V gene TRBV7-2 combines with J gene TRBJ2-7; D may be TRBD1 (6 bases). V was clipped by 5 bases and J by 3 bases, with 17 bases between them. CDR3 length equals 15 residues. The germline V gene encodes CDR1 SGHTA and CDR2 FQGNSA. CDR3: CASSVQGILDYEQYF. In DNA form, the CDR3 reads TGTGCCAGCAGCGTCCAGGGGATTTTGGACTACGAGCAGTACTTC.

V usage is TRBV5-8 and J usage is TRBJ1-5; 9 nucleotides agree with TRBD1. J lost 7 bases, V lost 4 bases, and 12 bases had no gene match. This CDR3 spans 16 amino acids. Germline V CDR1 and CDR2: SGHTS, YDEGEE. CDR3 protein: CASSPGTGTVGQPQHF. Written as DNA, the CDR3 is TGTGCCAGCAGCCCAGGGACAGGGACGGTTGGACAGCCCCAGCATTTT.

This chain joins TRBV19 and TRBJ1-5; 9 bases line up with TRBD1. The ends lost 1 base at V and 7 bases at J; junction bases unmatched: 2. This CDR3 spans 14 amino acids. The germline gives CDR1 LNHDA, CDR2 SQIVND (reference sequence). The chain's CDR3 is CASSIGTGEQPQHF. The CDR3 nucleotides are TGTGCCAGTAGTATAGGGACAGGGGAACAGCCCCAGCATTTT.

V is TRBV19 and J is TRBJ2-7; 8 nucleotides match TRBD2. With 8 bases clipped from V and 5 bases from J, the junction kept 11 bases outside the gene matches. Germline lookup yields CDR1 LNHDA and CDR2 SQIVND (reference sequence). There are 14 residues in the CDR3. The CDR3 DNA reads TGTGCCAGTGGTCGAGCGGGAGTTGGACACGAGCAGTACTTC. Translated, it gives CASGRAGVGHEQYF.

The gene calls are TRBV7-2 and TRBJ2-7; TRBD2 might be the D (5 bases). CDR1 SGHTA and CDR2 FQGNSA come from the germline V gene. V was trimmed by 5 bases and J by 0 bases, leaving 14 bases between them. The CDR3 runs to 15 residues. The CDR3 region is CASSQLPGYSYEQYF. CDR3 DNA sequence: TGTGCCAGCAGCCAGCTCCCGGGATACTCCTACGAGCAGTACTTC.

The chain employs TRBV6-6 and TRBJ1-4; no reliable D call. This CDR3 has 14 amino acids. CDR1 and CDR2 (germline): MNHNY, SVGAGI (reference sequence). V lost 0 bases and J lost 5, with 7 bases in between. CDR3 coding DNA: TGTGCCAGCAGTTACTCGTGGCCAAATGAAAAACTGTTTTTT. This gives the protein CASSYSWPNEKLFF.

The rearrangement joins TRBV6-5 to TRBJ2-3; possible D gene TRBD2, 5 bases. Trimming cost V 6 bases and J 2 bases, with 12 bases left between them. The CDR3 runs 14 residues. Germline V gene sequence: CDR1 MNHEY, CDR2 SVGAGI. The chain's CDR3 is CASRPSIHTDTQYF. CDR3 DNA sequence: TGTGCCAGCAGACCTAGCATACACACAGATACGCAGTATTTT.

The CDR3 bases are TGTGCCAGCAGTGGTACAGGGGTCACTGGAAACACCATATATTTT. Encoded protein: CASSGTGVTGNTIYF. The J gene is TRBJ1-3, the V gene TRBV2; 7 bases are shared with TRBD1. The CDR3 covers 15 residues. Looked up from germline, CDR1 is SNHLY and CDR2 is FYNNEI. After removal of 4 bases from V and 2 bases from J, the junction contained 5 bases not matched to a gene.

The chain joins TRBV19 to TRBJ2-7; a possible D gene is TRBD1 (5 bases). V lost 2 bases, J lost 0 bases, and 11 bases lay in between. Germline CDR1 is LNHDA and CDR2 is SQIVND (reference sequence). The CDR3 sequence is 15 residues long. The CDR3 sequence: CASSIFQGSSYEQYF. The CDR3 DNA is TGTGCCAGTAGTATATTTCAGGGAAGCTCCTACGAGCAGTACTTC.